This T cell receptor (beta chain) was recorded in a study of shared clonotypes between healthy human individuals. At the level of the study: Researchers drew samples from a couple of women and a few men aged 18 to 49. Broader study findings: The authors sampled blood alone, and tissue repertoires likely differ. A small donor pool kept down the genetic and exposure-history diversity that was represented.

Unmatched junction bases numbered 13, after V lost 4 bases and J lost 8 bases. The CDR3 loop spans 15 amino acids. The germline V gene has CDR1 SGHNT and CDR2 YYREEE (reference sequence). Concerning this clone: Antigen: not known.

The data were produced by immunoSEQ multiplex PCR, yet TCRdb's version contains in-frame clones alone and is incomplete. This table has about 490,000 clones, 78% appearing once. This receptor was taken from a woman aged 40 to 49 in good health. Some clones in this sample may be carry-over from other donors' samples. This chain connects TRBV5-4 to TRBJ1-2; 8 bases are shared with TRBD1. Input material: PBMCs. CDR3 sequence (DNA): TGTGCCAGCAGCACAGAACCGGGACAGGAGATGGGCTACACCTTC. Its protein is CASSTEPGQEMGYTF.